The entry below gives a single TCR beta chain sequence along with its context. The source of the sample is a study of blood T cell repertoires in COVID-19. Overall study: The samples span acute and convalescent COVID-19 from the United States, Italy and Spain.

Original analysis: Estimation of nucleated cell counts relied on the amplification of reference gene primers. Sequencing was performed with immunoSEQ multiplex PCR; in TCRdb, only in-frame clones are kept and a portion is missing. V and J calls and clone size are given by that table; D and trimming were obtained from the DNA. Found here are around 270,000 clones, more than 85% of them singletons; the top ten hold 4.6%. Trimming took 11 bases from V and 5 from J, leaving 18 bases between them. Germline V gives CDR1 SNHLY, CDR2 FYNNEI. The length of the CDR3 is 13 residues. The source material was peripheral blood. The chain uses TRBV2 and TRBJ1-1; D is perhaps TRBD1 (5 bases). The sequence was obtained from a man aged 40-49 years with acute or convalescent COVID-19. The CDR3 bases are TGTGCCGCGCAACAGGCGAGGCCTACTGAAGCTTTCTTT. It codes for CAAQQARPTEAFF.